This T cell receptor (beta chain) was sequenced in a study of OX40 agonist ivuxolimab in advanced cancers. Generated by immunoSEQ multiplex PCR, the TCRdb table keeps only in-frame clones and is missing some. Altogether roughly 100,000 clones are present, around 90% being singletons, with the ten largest covering approximately 0.78%. The CDR3 is made up of 16 amino acids. CDR1 is MNHEY, CDR2 SMNVEV, per germline (reference sequence). The V and J ends lost 5 bases and 5 bases, in that order; junction bases with no gene match: 5. The chain carries TRBV27 and TRBJ2-1; 14 bases match TRBD2. This material consisted of CD4+ or CD8+ T cells sorted from blood, taken in a trial of the OX40 agonist ivuxolimab. The source of this sequence is an adult with an advanced solid tumor such as melanoma, head and neck, liver or kidney cancer. This CDR3 is CASSQRGLAGDNEQFF. As DNA, the CDR3 is TGTGCCAGCAGTCAACGGGGACTAGCGGGGGACAATGAGCAGTTCTTC.